The 3 T cell receptor beta chains reported below all come from one sample, sequenced in a study of blood T cell repertoires in COVID-19. Clones were read by immunoSEQ multiplex PCR, and TCRdb kept only the in-frame ones, dropping some. Altogether about 100,000 clones are present, roughly 90% being singletons, with the ten largest covering around 5%. The source material was peripheral blood. The receptors come from a woman between 50 and 59 years old with COVID-19, enrolled during active disease.

The rearrangement joins TRBV3-1 (or the pseudogene TRBV3-2) to TRBJ2-3; 11 bases are a match to TRBD1. The V and J ends lost 1 base and 3 bases, in that order; junction bases with no gene match: 6. Germline-derived CDR1 and CDR2 are LGHDT and YNNKEL (reference sequence). The CDR3 spans 17 residues. This CDR3 is CASSQAGGQGATDTQYF. In nucleotides, the CDR3 is TGTGCCAGCAGCCAAGCGGGAGGACAGGGGGCGACAGATACGCAGTATTTT.

The chain joins TRBV5-6 to TRBJ2-7, with TRBD1 matching 12 bases. The CDR3 contains 16 residues. Looked up from germline, CDR1 is SGHDT and CDR2 is YYEEEE. V was clipped by 4 bases and J by 5 bases; unmatched bases: 10. The CDR3 DNA reads as TGTGCCAGCAGCCTCTATTCGGGACAGGGGGCGAACGAGCAGTACTTC. Translated, it gives CASSLYSGQGANEQYF.

V and J are TRBV9 and TRBJ1-5; D unclear. The CDR3 consists of 14 residues. Germline V CDR1 and CDR2: SGDLS, YYNGEE. V was pared by 0 bases and J by 6 bases, with 10 bases between. CDR3 in amino acids: CASSVDFGSQPQHF. DNA for the CDR3: TGTGCCAGCAGCGTAGATTTCGGGAGTCAGCCCCAGCATTTT.